The clone carrying this T cell receptor beta chain was observed a few times. Trimming removed 8 bases from V and 4 bases from J, with 10 bases in between. The germline V gene has CDR1 SNHLY and CDR2 FYNNEI. The CDR3 extends over 12 amino acids. The data were taken from a study of identical twins' blood T cells. Each TCR cDNA library carried sample-specific barcodes on both ends. MiXCR was run by TCRdb on the 5' RACE reads, yielding one entry per CDR3 protein. The table shows 300,000 to 450,000 distinct CDR3 sequences, with more than 25% occurring only once. The chain couples TRBV2 to TRBJ2-3; D gene uncertain. Material: PBMCs. The TCR sequence derives from a woman aged 18-55 years in good health. The CDR3 sequence: CASGIVSDTQYF. For the CDR3, the DNA is TGTGCCAGCGGAATAGTCTCAGATACGCAGTATTTT.